These 23 T cell receptor beta chains originate from one sample sequenced in a study of response to subunit inactivated influenza vaccine. TCRdb passed the RT-PCR reads through MiXCR, listing each CDR3 protein once. The data hold fewer than 700,000 distinct CDR3 sequences, with under 15% observed a single time. The sample in question was PBMCs from blood, obtained roughly 6 weeks after vaccination. The receptor source for this set is a man aged 45-65 years who received an inactivated influenza vaccine.

V gene TRBV29-1 combines with J gene TRBJ2-2; D not certain. The CDR3 spans 12 residues. Germline V gene sequence: CDR1 SQVTM, CDR2 ANQGSEA. The V gene lost 6 bases and the J gene lost 5 bases, with 10 bases spanning the gap. The CDR3: CSVARVTGELFF. The CDR3 bases are TGCAGCGTGGCCCGCGTTACCGGGGAGCTGTTTTTT.

This clonotype was counted ten times or more. This rearrangement joins TRBV7-9 to TRBJ1-1; D unclear. The V gene's germline CDR1 is SEHNR and CDR2 FQNEAQ (reference sequence). The CDR3 consists of 10 residues. V was pared by 5 bases and J by 6 bases, with 4 bases between. DNA of the CDR3: TGTGCCAGCAGCGGGGCTGAAGCTTTCTTT. Its protein product is CASSGAEAFF.

V is TRBV12-3 or TRBV12-4 and J is TRBJ1-4; no clear D gene. Trimming took off 6 bases at V and 0 bases at J, with 8 bases between the two ends. CDR3 length: 14 residues. This chain's CDR3 is CASRLSPTNEKLFF. The CDR3 coding sequence is TGTGCCAGCAGACTTAGTCCAACTAATGAAAAACTGTTTTTT.

This clonotype occurred a few times. This sequence joins TRBV7-2 and TRBJ2-1; 9 bases agree with TRBD2. The germline V gene encodes CDR1 SGHTA and CDR2 FQGNSA. Trimming cost V 0 bases and J 5 bases; bases outside gene matches: 11. This CDR3 has 18 residues. The CDR3 bases are TGTGCCAGCAGCTTAGCGGACGGTTGGCGGGGGGGGAACAATGAGCAGTTCTTC. This codes for CASSLADGWRGGNNEQFF.

This chain uses TRBV12-3 or TRBV12-4 with TRBJ2-2; D gene uncertain. CDR3 length: 13 amino acids. V was shortened by 1 base and J by 6 bases, with 6 bases between the two germline ends. CDR3 sequence (DNA): TGTGCCAGCAGTTTAGGGTTTCCCGGGGAGCTGTTTTTT. The encoded protein is CASSLGFPGELFF.

This clonotype was observed many times. The gene calls are TRBV20-1 and TRBJ2-1; TRBD2 might be the D (6 bases). This CDR3 is built from 14 residues. Trimming cost V 5 bases and J 5 bases, with 16 bases left between them. CDR1 and CDR2 (germline): DFQATT, SNEGSKA (reference sequence). The CDR3 coding sequence is TGCAGTGCTGTCCGGGACTGGAGAGACAATGAGCAGTTCTTC. Translated: CSAVRDWRDNEQFF.

This rearrangement joins TRBV11-2 to TRBJ2-7; 11 nucleotides align to TRBD1. CDR3 length: 15 amino acids. J gave up 3 bases and V 5 bases, and 6 bases lay outside the gene matches. Germline CDR1 SGHAT, CDR2 FQNNGV. CDR3: CASSLLGTGGYEQYF. CDR3 coding DNA: TGTGCCAGCAGCCTTCTCGGGACAGGGGGCTACGAGCAGTACTTC.

The chain recombines TRBV7-2 with TRBJ2-3; no firm D call. CDR3 size: 15 residues. Germline CDR1 SGHTA, CDR2 FQGNSA. V was cut by 2 bases and J by 1 base, with 10 bases left in between. The chain's CDR3 is CASSLMGTRTDTQYF. CDR3 bases: TGTGCCAGCAGCTTAATGGGCACTCGCACAGATACGCAGTATTTT. The complete variable domain, with remaining parts taken from reference TRBV7-2 and TRBJ2-3, reads GAGVSQSPSNKVTEKGKDVELRCDPISGHTALYWYRQSLGQGLEFLIYFQGNSAPDKSGLPSDRFSAERTGGSVSTLTIQRTQQEDSAVYLCASSLMGTRTDTQYFGPGTRLTVL.

This clonotype showed up many times. The chain joins TRBV20-1 to TRBJ2-5; either TRBD1 or TRBD2 may supply D (5 bases each). The V gene's germline CDR1 is DFQATT and CDR2 SNEGSKA (reference sequence). Trimming pared 0 bases from V and 5 bases from J, leaving 19 bases between. This CDR3 contains 16 residues. The DNA for the CDR3 is TGCAGTGCTAGAGATACAGGCCGGGAACGATACGAGACCCAGTACTTC. Its protein product is CSARDTGRERYETQYF.

This clonotype has ten or more counts. This chain uses TRBV7-9 with TRBJ2-2; TRBD2 might be the D (6 bases). The CDR3 loop spans 14 amino acids. The V gene lost 3 bases and the J gene lost 7 bases, with 12 bases spanning the gap. Germline V lookup: CDR1 SEHNR, CDR2 FQNEAQ (reference sequence). The CDR3 protein is CASSLEGSVGELFF. The CDR3 DNA is TGTGCCAGCAGCTTGGAGGGGTCAGTCGGGGAGCTGTTTTTT.

This clonotype appeared many times. V gene TRBV4-3 combines with J gene TRBJ2-1; possible D gene TRBD2, 6 bases. The CDR3 totals 17 residues. CDR1 and CDR2 from the germline V gene are LGHNA and YSLEER. V was cut by 3 bases and J by 6 bases, with 21 bases left in between. The chain's CDR3 is CASSQDPGRRGLNEQFF. The CDR3 nucleotides are TGCGCCAGCAGCCAGGACCCCGGCCGGAGGGGCCTCAATGAGCAGTTCTTC.

Of note for this clonotype: Possible read error: a much larger clone is one base away. The rearrangement links TRBV20-1 to TRBJ2-7; D perhaps matches TRBD1 (5 bases). From germline, CDR1 is DFQATT and CDR2 SNEGSKA (reference sequence). The CDR3 extends over 16 amino acids. CDR3 in amino acids: CCARDTRDWYLYEQYF. The CDR3 DNA is TGCTGTGCTAGAGATACCAGGGATTGGTATCTCTACGAGCAGTACTTC.

There are a few counts of this clonotype. V is TRBV19 and J is TRBJ2-5; no reliable D call. Germline loops: CDR1 LNHDA, CDR2 SQIVND (reference sequence). There are 12 residues in the CDR3. Trimming took off 7 bases at V and 1 base at J, with 7 bases between the two ends. DNA of the CDR3: TGTGCCAGTATGCACCGCCAAGAGACCCAGTACTTC. Protein sequence: CASMHRQETQYF.

Only a few counts were recorded for this clonotype. This sequence joins TRBV10-1 and TRBJ2-3; 9 nucleotides match TRBD2. The CDR3 has 14 amino acids. J gave up 0 bases and V 5 bases, and 0 bases lay outside the gene matches. Germline loops: CDR1 WNHNN, CDR2 SYGVQD (reference sequence). CDR3 coding DNA: TGCGCCAGCAGTACTAGCGGGAGCACAGATACGCAGTATTTT. Translating it yields CASSTSGSTDTQYF.

This clonotype was seen more than once but under ten times. The chain is built from TRBV28 and TRBJ1-4, with D unclear. Germline CDR1 reads MDHEN; CDR2 reads SYDVKM. There are 12 residues in the CDR3. Trimming removed 4 bases at V and 4 bases at J, with 4 bases between. The CDR3 sequence: CASSSLNEKLFF. As DNA, the CDR3 is TGTGCCAGCAGTTCCCTTAATGAAAAACTGTTTTTT.

This clonotype occurred a few times. V is TRBV20-1 and J is TRBJ2-3; the D gene is possibly TRBD2 (5 bases). CDR3 length equals 13 residues. Trimming left V 5 bases short and J 4 bases short, with 13 bases between. Germline loops: CDR1 DFQATT, CDR2 SNEGSKA (reference sequence). The CDR3: CSARLPGSDTQYF. In DNA form, the CDR3 reads TGCAGTGCTCGACTACCGGGCTCAGATACGCAGTATTTT.

Many counts were recorded for this clonotype. The genes are TRBV5-1 and TRBJ2-1, with D perhaps given as TRBD1 or TRBD2 (5 bases each). Per germline, CDR1 SGHRS and CDR2 YFSETQ. There are 15 residues in the CDR3. Trimming took 4 bases from V and 5 from J, leaving 16 bases between them. The CDR3 spells CASSPREGPHNEQFF. As DNA, the CDR3 is TGCGCCAGCAGCCCCCGTGAGGGACCCCACAATGAGCAGTTCTTC.

This chain uses TRBV14 with TRBJ1-1, with 7 bases lining up with TRBD1. CDR1 and CDR2 from the germline V gene are SGHDN and FVKESK. The CDR3 is 13 residues long. V dropped 0 bases and J dropped 11; count of bases not matched to a gene: 6. The CDR3 DNA sequence: TGTGCCAGCAGCCAAGATCTAGGGGGCAGGGCTTTCTTT. It is translated as CASSQDLGGRAFF.

The chain carries TRBV10-3 and TRBJ2-1, with D possibly being TRBD1 (6 bases). The CDR3 has 14 amino acids. The germline CDR1 and CDR2 sequences are ENHRY and SYGVKD. V gave up 3 bases and J gave up 8 bases, with 14 bases separating them. The CDR3: CAISEEGGYDEQFF. CDR3 coding DNA: TGTGCCATCAGTGAAGAAGGGGGTTATGATGAGCAGTTCTTC.

The chain combines TRBV7-6 with TRBJ2-2, with 7 positions matching TRBD2. The CDR3 loop spans 15 amino acids. V gave up 6 bases and J gave up 6 bases; unmatched junction bases: 10. Germline V CDR1 and CDR2: SGHVS, FNYEAQ. CDR3 nucleotides: TGTGCCAGCAGGCAGGGAGGGTTCAAGGCCGGGGAGCTGTTTTTT. Its protein product is CASRQGGFKAGELFF.

The chain couples TRBV4-1 to TRBJ2-7; 8 nucleotides match TRBD2. CDR3 length: 17 amino acids. The J segment lost 1 base and the V segment lost 0 bases, leaving 8 bases of the junction unmatched. Germline V gene sequence: CDR1 MGHRA, CDR2 YSYEKL. CDR3 amino acids: CASSQDPPAGASYEQYF. The CDR3 DNA reads TGCGCCAGCAGCCAAGACCCCCCAGCGGGGGCTTCCTACGAGCAGTACTTC.

The CDR3 loop reads CASSNTGTQKSYEQYF. As DNA, the CDR3 is TGTGCCAGCAGCAACACAGGGACCCAGAAATCCTACGAGCAGTACTTC. The chain has TRBV28 and TRBJ2-7; D possibly corresponds to TRBD1 (6 bases). Germline V lookup: CDR1 MDHEN, CDR2 SYDVKM. V dropped 6 bases and J dropped 1 base, with 19 bases sitting between them. There are 16 residues in the CDR3.

The chain recombines TRBV28 with TRBJ2-3; a possible D gene is TRBD2 (6 bases). Germline lookup yields CDR1 MDHEN and CDR2 SYDVKM. Trimming pared 5 bases from V and 5 bases from J, leaving 17 bases between. The CDR3 spans 15 residues. The CDR3: CASSTRDGEVDTQYF. CDR3 nucleotides: TGTGCCAGCAGTACCCGGGACGGGGAGGTAGATACGCAGTATTTT.